The TCR beta chain described here comes from a study of T cell responses to AZD1222 COVID-19 vaccine. From germline, CDR1 is SGHTA and CDR2 FQGNSA. V lost 1 base to trimming and J lost 2 bases, with 12 bases between them. This CDR3 region has 16 residues. Concerning this clone: Its antigen is as yet unknown.

Only in-frame clones appear in the TCRdb table, and some are missing; sequencing was by immunoSEQ multiplex PCR. The data hold roughly 85,000 clones, with roughly 88% observed a single time. Study-wide results and caveats: In a largely white British group with more females than males, clonal diversity was possibly underestimated. The CD4 TCRs associated with vaccination extended across spike and predominated at 160-218 and 743-854. With two AZD1222 doses given, Spike-specific TCR breadth and depth both rose. Per reports, nearly half of all spike-specific TCRs target regions that are unmutated in variants.

The gene calls are TRBV7-2 and TRBJ1-5; weak D call: TRBD1 (5 bases). This receptor was taken from an adult in good health. The specimen comprised peripheral blood, sampled on day 0 of MenACWY control vaccination. The CDR3 DNA reads TGTGCCAGCAGCTTAGTCGAGGGGCGCGGCAATCAGCCCCAGCATTTT. Residues: CASSLVEGRGNQPQHF.